Listed below are T cell receptor beta chains from one sample, sequenced in a study of T cell clonotyping in hematopoietic cell transplantation. Repertoires were generated with immunoSEQ multiplex PCR, while TCRdb's copy carries only in-frame clones and drops some. The sample holds approximately 75,000 clones, around 94% seen once. The specimen was peripheral blood mononuclear cells. These receptors were collected from a man aged 50-60 years in good health. Some clones in this sample may be carry-over from other donors' samples. Each CDR3 is given with its conserved first and last residue. A D gene is named only where the DNA matches it firmly. Not every row has a clone size; where given, it reads once, few, many or a size class.

v_call	clone_size	d_call	j_call	cdr3_aa	cdr3_nt
TRBV7-6	.	.	TRBJ2-2	CASSSRVSSNTGELFF	TGTGCCAGCAGCTCCAGGGTCTCATCGAACACCGGGGAGCTGTTTTTT
TRBV27	.	TRBD1	TRBJ2-2	CASSHRDRGTGELFF	TGTGCCAGCAGTCACCGGGACAGGGGCACCGGGGAGCTGTTTTTT
TRBV28	once	.	TRBJ2-3	CASSTPRRGTDTQYF	TGTGCCAGCAGCACCCCCCGACGGGGCACAGATACGCAGTATTTT
TRBV7-6	.	.	TRBJ2-3	CASSLADGSTDTQYF	TGTGCCAGCAGCCTCGCGGACGGCTCCACAGATACGCAGTATTTT
TRBV5-1	.	.	TRBJ1-3	CASSPTSNSGNTIYF	TGCGCCAGCAGCCCAACGAGCAACTCTGGAAACACCATATATTTT
TRBV9	.	.	TRBJ1-5	CASSVEKDGGLPQHF	TGTGCCAGCAGCGTAGAGAAGGATGGGGGATTGCCTCAGCATTTT
TRBV4-1	.	.	TRBJ2-1	CASSQDIEFSNEQFF	TGCGCCAGCAGCCAAGATATCGAGTTTTCCAATGAGCAGTTCTTC
TRBV7-2	.	TRBD2	TRBJ2-3	CASSLISGVPVTDTQYF	TGTGCCAGCAGCTTAATCAGCGGGGTCCCGGTCACAGATACGCAGTATTTT
TRBV29-1	.	TRBD2	TRBJ2-5	CSVDGGVISGTQYF	TGCAGCGTTGATGGGGGGGTCATTTCGGGGACCCAGTACTTC
TRBV7-9	.	TRBD1	TRBJ2-7	CASSSGQPSYEQYF	TGTGCCAGCAGCTCGGGACAGCCCTCCTACGAGCAGTACTTC
TRBV6-6	.	.	TRBJ1-1	CASSYIREREAFF	TGTGCCAGCAGTTACATTAGGGAGCGTGAAGCTTTCTTT
TRBV6-5	.	TRBD1	TRBJ1-3	CASSYQGARNTIYF	TGTGCCAGCAGTTACCAGGGGGCCAGAAACACCATATATTTT
TRBV5-4	.	TRBD1	TRBJ2-7	CASSPSWAGGAVTSYEQYF	TGTGCCAGCAGCCCAAGTTGGGCAGGGGGTGCCGTGACCTCCTACGAGCAGTACTTC
TRBV9	.	TRBD1	TRBJ1-1	CASSVGKGATEAFF	TGTGCCAGCAGCGTAGGAAAGGGGGCGACTGAAGCTTTCTTT